These 13 T cell receptor beta chains originate from one sample sequenced in a study of blood T cell repertoires in COVID-19. TCRdb keeps only in-frame clones here, not all; method: immunoSEQ multiplex PCR. In the table there are 150,000 to 200,000 clones, roughly 80% of which are singletons. Sequencing used peripheral blood. All receptors derive from a man in his fifties or sixties with active or convalescent COVID-19.

This sequence joins TRBV4-2 and TRBJ2-7; TRBD2 agrees at 8 bases. V gave up 0 bases and J gave up 6 bases; unmatched junction bases: 7. Germline V gene sequence: CDR1 LGHNA, CDR2 YNFKEQ. This CDR3 has 15 residues. This chain's CDR3 is CASSQEGLAGGEQYF. In DNA form, the CDR3 reads TGTGCCAGCAGCCAAGAAGGCCTAGCGGGTGGCGAGCAGTACTTC.

This chain connects TRBV5-4 to TRBJ2-1; 13 bases match TRBD2. J gave up 9 bases and V 4 bases, and 7 bases lay outside the gene matches. This CDR3 region has 15 residues. The germline gives CDR1 SGHNT, CDR2 YYREEE (reference sequence). The CDR3 DNA reads TGTGCCAGCAGCAAAACTAGCGGGAGGGCCGGTGAGCAGTTCTTC. It encodes CASSKTSGRAGEQFF.

This chain joins TRBV7-2 and TRBJ2-1; 13 nucleotides line up with TRBD2. The CDR3 covers 17 residues. Germline lookup yields CDR1 SGHTA and CDR2 FQGNSA. V gave up 3 bases and J gave up 7 bases; unmatched junction bases: 9. The CDR3 here is CASSFYLLAGGPNEQFF. CDR3 DNA: TGTGCCAGCAGCTTCTACCTACTAGCGGGAGGGCCGAATGAGCAGTTCTTC.

This clone has just a few counts. The chain employs TRBV6-2 or TRBV6-3 and TRBJ2-3, with no clear D. The CDR3 is made up of 14 amino acids. The V gene lost 4 bases and the J gene lost 0 bases, with 8 bases spanning the gap. Germline V gives CDR1 MNHEY, CDR2 SVGEGT. CDR3 sequence: CASSLSVSTDTQYF. Written as DNA, the CDR3 is TGTGCCAGCAGTTTATCAGTTAGCACAGATACGCAGTATTTT.

The chain joins TRBV4-3 to TRBJ1-3, with TRBD1 matching over 7 bases. Per germline, CDR1 LGHNA and CDR2 YSLEER. V gave up 2 bases and J gave up 1 base; unmatched junction bases: 5. The CDR3 has 16 amino acids. The CDR3 sequence is CASSQSIRGSGNTIYF. In nucleotides, the CDR3 is TGCGCCAGCAGCCAATCCATCAGGGGGTCTGGAAACACCATATATTTT.

This sequence joins TRBV5-1 and TRBJ2-3; tentative D call: TRBD2 (5 bases). This CDR3 region has 14 residues. Trimming pared 5 bases from V and 3 bases from J, leaving 13 bases between. Looked up from germline, CDR1 is SGHRS and CDR2 is YFSETQ. CDR3 nucleotides: TGCGCCAGCAGTCGGGGAGAGGTTACAGATACGCAGTATTTT. It codes for CASSRGEVTDTQYF.

CDR3 DNA: TGTGCCAGCAGCTTGCGTAGCGGGATAGGTACAGATACGCAGTATTTT. Translated: CASSLRSGIGTDTQYF. This sequence joins TRBV5-4 and TRBJ2-3; 8 bases line up with TRBD2. The V and J ends lost 1 base and 3 bases, in that order; junction bases with no gene match: 7. Germline assignment: CDR1 SGHNT and CDR2 YYREEE (reference sequence). This CDR3 has 16 residues.

This clone was observed at least ten times. The chain uses TRBV2 and TRBJ1-5; D gene ambiguous. Germline V gives CDR1 SNHLY, CDR2 FYNNEI. The CDR3 is 15 amino acids. Between the trimmed V and J ends, which lost 7 bases and 5 bases, there was a span of 18 bases. CDR3 in amino acids: CASTPESGYHQPQHF. CDR3 DNA sequence: TGTGCCAGCACCCCGGAGAGCGGATATCATCAGCCCCAGCATTTT. Full variable domain (remainder filled in from reference TRBV2 and TRBJ1-5): EPEVTQTPSHQVTQMGQEVILRCVPISNHLYFYWYRQILGQKVEFLVSFYNNEISEKSEIFDDQFSVERPDGSNFTLKIRSTKLEDSAMYFCASTPESGYHQPQHFGDGTRLSIL.

This chain uses TRBV5-4 with TRBJ1-2, with D perhaps TRBD1 (5 bases). V was trimmed by 4 bases and J by 6 bases, leaving 22 bases between them. The CDR3 is 16 amino acids. From germline, CDR1 is SGHNT and CDR2 YYREEE (reference sequence). CDR3 amino acids: CASSPGVGNPLDGYTF. In DNA, the CDR3 is TGTGCCAGCAGCCCGGGGGTGGGGAATCCTTTGGATGGCTACACCTTC.

The chain employs TRBV7-2 and TRBJ2-7; tentatively, D is TRBD1 (6 bases). The germline V gene encodes CDR1 SGHTA and CDR2 FQGNSA. CDR3 size: 13 residues. V was pared by 1 base and J by 7 bases, with 11 bases between. For the CDR3, the DNA is TGTGCCAGCAGCTTAGTCAGGGGTGGAGAGCAGTACTTC. This gives the protein CASSLVRGGEQYF.

The chain recombines TRBV24-1 with TRBJ2-1; D might be TRBD1 (6 bases). The CDR3 runs to 14 residues. The V end lost 8 bases, the J end lost 3 bases, and 13 bases lay between the germline ends. Germline assignment: CDR1 KGHDR and CDR2 SFDVKD. CDR3 residues: CATNGTPIYNEQFF. CDR3 in DNA: TGTGCCACCAACGGGACACCTATCTACAATGAGCAGTTCTTC.

CDR3 coding DNA: TGCGCCAGCAGCTTGGTCGGGGGACGAGGGGCCGGGGAGCTGTTTTTT. Its protein product is CASSLVGGRGAGELFF. The J gene is TRBJ2-2, the V gene TRBV5-1; D is possibly TRBD2 (6 bases). The CDR3 has 16 amino acids. The V end lost 0 bases, the J end lost 6 bases, and 15 bases lay between the germline ends. Germline CDR1 reads SGHRS; CDR2 reads YFSETQ.

The chain has TRBV7-2 and TRBJ1-3; 7 nucleotides agree with TRBD1. The V and J ends lost 6 bases and 2 bases, in that order; junction bases with no gene match: 10. Germline V lookup: CDR1 SGHTA, CDR2 FQGNSA. The CDR3 contains 16 residues. CDR3 coding DNA: TGTGCCAGCAGTCGACGACAGGGTCAGGCTGGAAACACCATATATTTT. Translated: CASSRRQGQAGNTIYF.